The clone carrying this T cell receptor beta chain appeared many times. The antigen is not known. The record originates from a study of Graves' ophthalmopathy and Graves' hyperthyroidism. Germline-derived CDR1 and CDR2 are SNHLY and FYNNEI. V was shortened by 2 bases and J by 5 bases, with 16 bases between the two germline ends. The length of the CDR3 is 15 residues. Whole-study results and caveats: The model flagged ophthalmopathy progression at about 71% sensitivity and under 75% specificity.

Ophthalmopathy donors were characterized by moderate-to-severe activity, CAS of at least 3, NOSPECS of at least 4, and duration under 3 months. RNA transcripts provided the template for amplifying TCR beta CDR3 regions. HTBI primers primed a first-round RT-PCR, and a second-round multiplex PCR followed. TCRdb re-analysed the multiplex PCR reads in MiXCR, keeping a single row per CDR3 protein. Among fewer than 400,000 distinct CDR3 sequences listed, about 16% were seen once. This chain joins TRBV2 and TRBJ2-7; weak D call: TRBD1 (6 bases). This receptor was obtained from a young woman with Graves' ophthalmopathy. The sequenced material came from peripheral blood. The CDR3 protein is CASSELVRGYDEQYF. The CDR3 DNA reads as TGTGCCAGCAGTGAATTGGTCAGGGGATATGACGAGCAGTACTTC.